This TCR beta chain is drawn from a study of blood T cell repertoires in COVID-19. Looking at the study overall: The United States, Italy and Spain were the sources of the acute and convalescent COVID-19 samples. T cells, B-cell-depleted T cells, or PBMCs supplied cDNA or gDNA.

TCRdb's table, derived via immunoSEQ multiplex PCR, lists solely in-frame clones and lacks some. The sample contains 30,000 to 40,000 clones, roughly 87% of which appear only once. The CDR3 is made up of 15 amino acids. CDR1 and CDR2 (germline): KGHSH, LQKENI. With V trimmed by 3 bases and J by 4 bases, 3 bases remained unmatched. The chain recombines TRBV18 with TRBJ2-5, with 12 bases aligning to TRBD1. The sequenced material came from peripheral blood. The clonotype was recovered from a man aged 50-60 years with active or convalescent COVID-19. The CDR3 is CASSPRDRGRETQYF. The CDR3 DNA is TGTGCCAGCTCACCCCGGGACAGGGGGCGAGAGACCCAGTACTTC.